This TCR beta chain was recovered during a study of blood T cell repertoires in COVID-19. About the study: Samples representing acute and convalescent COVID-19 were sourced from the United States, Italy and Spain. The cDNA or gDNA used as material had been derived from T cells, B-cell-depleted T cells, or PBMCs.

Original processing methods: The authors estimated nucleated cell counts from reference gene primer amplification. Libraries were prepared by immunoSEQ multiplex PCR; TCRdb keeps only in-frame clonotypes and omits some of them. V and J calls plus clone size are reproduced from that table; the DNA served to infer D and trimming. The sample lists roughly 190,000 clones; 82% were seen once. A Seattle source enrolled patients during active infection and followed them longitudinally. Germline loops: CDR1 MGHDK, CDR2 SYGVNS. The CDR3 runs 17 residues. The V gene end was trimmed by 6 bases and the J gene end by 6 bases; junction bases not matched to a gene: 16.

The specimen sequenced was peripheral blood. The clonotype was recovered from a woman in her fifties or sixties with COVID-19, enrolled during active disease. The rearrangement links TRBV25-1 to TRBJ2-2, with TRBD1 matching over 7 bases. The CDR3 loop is CASRGLVRGRGPGELFF. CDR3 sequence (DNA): TGTGCCAGCAGGGGGCTTGTAAGGGGGCGCGGTCCCGGGGAGCTGTTTTTT.